Listed below are T cell receptor beta chains from one sample, sequenced in a study of T cell changes during pregnancy in multiple sclerosis. The data were produced by immunoSEQ multiplex PCR, yet TCRdb's version contains in-frame clones alone and is incomplete. Found here are 39,000 or so clones, 80% to 95% of them singletons; the top ten hold about a tenth. Sample: CD8+ T cells from peripheral blood mononuclear cells, taken in the first trimester of pregnancy. The receptors derive from a female donor with multiple sclerosis, enrolled in a pregnancy study. Both conserved end residues are part of each CDR3. The D gene is left open where the match is weak.

V gene: TRBV27
J gene: TRBJ1-5
D gene: .
CDR3 protein: CASALGTDYSNQPQHF

V gene: TRBV10-3
J gene: TRBJ1-5
D gene: TRBD1
CDR3 protein: CAISGTGSGNQPQHF

V gene: TRBV6-6
J gene: TRBJ1-4
D gene: TRBD1
CDR3 protein: CASGLDLGQGNEKLFF

V gene: TRBV27
J gene: TRBJ1-5
D gene: TRBD1
CDR3 protein: CASRRQGSNQPQHF

V gene: TRBV4-3
J gene: TRBJ2-2
D gene: .
CDR3 protein: CASSLYRDSTGELFF

V gene: TRBV6-5
J gene: TRBJ1-1
D gene: .
CDR3 protein: CASSYSGLMNTEAFF

V gene: TRBV18
J gene: TRBJ2-6
D gene: .
CDR3 protein: CASSLRVGEISGANVLTF

V gene: TRBV19
J gene: TRBJ2-3
D gene: .
CDR3 protein: CASSIDLLTDTQYF

V gene: TRBV13
J gene: TRBJ1-1
D gene: .
CDR3 protein: CASSLLSAEAFF

V gene: TRBV7-9
J gene: TRBJ2-1
D gene: .
CDR3 protein: CASSSGPTGVF

V gene: TRBV13
J gene: TRBJ1-1
D gene: TRBD1
CDR3 protein: CASSFPTGGWAEAFF

V gene: TRBV6-1
J gene: TRBJ2-7
D gene: .
CDR3 protein: CASSEQDSPAYEQYF

V gene: TRBV7-9
J gene: TRBJ1-2
D gene: .
CDR3 protein: CASSFGGTGQNYGYTF

V gene: TRBV19
J gene: TRBJ1-1
D gene: TRBD1
CDR3 protein: CASSSSDPRGMEAFF

V gene: TRBV7-2
J gene: TRBJ1-2
D gene: .
CDR3 protein: CASSLDFGINYGYTF

V gene: TRBV19
J gene: TRBJ1-1
D gene: TRBD1
CDR3 protein: CASSPQTRDRNTEAFF

V gene: TRBV7-3
J gene: TRBJ1-1
D gene: TRBD1
CDR3 protein: CASSSGQGAMNTEAFF

V gene: TRBV5-1
J gene: TRBJ2-1
D gene: TRBD2
CDR3 protein: CASSAGTSGYNEQFF

V gene: TRBV5-6
J gene: TRBJ1-6
D gene: TRBD1
CDR3 protein: CASSPLGQLYNSPLHF

V gene: TRBV27
J gene: TRBJ1-2
D gene: TRBD1
CDR3 protein: CASRTQGARYGYTF

V gene: TRBV6-5
J gene: TRBJ1-2
D gene: .
CDR3 protein: CASSYSLGAFYGYTF

V gene: TRBV7-9
J gene: TRBJ2-3
D gene: .
CDR3 protein: CASSRTSGPSTDTQYF

V gene: TRBV19
J gene: TRBJ2-7
D gene: TRBD2
CDR3 protein: CASSPAGAYEQYF

V gene: TRBV6-9
J gene: TRBJ1-5
D gene: .
CDR3 protein: CASSSRGRREQPQHF

V gene: TRBV30
J gene: TRBJ2-7
D gene: TRBD2
CDR3 protein: CAWSGGGAYEQYF

V gene: TRBV5-1
J gene: TRBJ2-3
D gene: .
CDR3 protein: CASSLGAQGFTDTQYF

V gene: TRBV10-1
J gene: TRBJ1-2
D gene: TRBD1
CDR3 protein: CASSATGGDGYTF

V gene: TRBV6-5
J gene: TRBJ2-7
D gene: TRBD1
CDR3 protein: CASSYSGQRTYEQYF

V gene: TRBV7-6
J gene: TRBJ2-1
D gene: .
CDR3 protein: CASSFLPENNEQFF

V gene: TRBV30
J gene: TRBJ1-5
D gene: .
CDR3 protein: CAWSEGVGQPQHF

V gene: TRBV27
J gene: TRBJ2-7
D gene: TRBD2
CDR3 protein: CASSPSGGAAYEQYF

V gene: TRBV4-3
J gene: TRBJ1-5
D gene: TRBD1
CDR3 protein: CASSQNTGDWGNQPQHF

V gene: TRBV7-9
J gene: TRBJ1-5
D gene: .
CDR3 protein: CASRAGLGNQPQHF

V gene: TRBV4-1
J gene: TRBJ1-1
D gene: TRBD1
CDR3 protein: CASSQDGDRATEAFF

V gene: TRBV29-1
J gene: TRBJ1-1
D gene: TRBD1
CDR3 protein: CSSGTGLGNTEAFF

V gene: TRBV6-5
J gene: TRBJ2-2
D gene: .
CDR3 protein: CASSSANTGELFF

V gene: TRBV6-1
J gene: TRBJ1-1
D gene: .
CDR3 protein: CASCQSLTEAFF

V gene: TRBV5-6
J gene: TRBJ1-1
D gene: .
CDR3 protein: CASSFTGMNTEAFF

V gene: TRBV2
J gene: TRBJ1-2
D gene: .
CDR3 protein: CASSATGSYTF

V gene: TRBV7-9
J gene: TRBJ1-2
D gene: TRBD1
CDR3 protein: CASSPTTGGPNYGYTF

V gene: TRBV2
J gene: TRBJ2-7
D gene: .
CDR3 protein: CASSELPSSYEQYF

V gene: TRBV7-7
J gene: TRBJ2-1
D gene: .
CDR3 protein: CASSPSTPTNYNEQFF

V gene: TRBV19
J gene: TRBJ1-5
D gene: TRBD1
CDR3 protein: CASSIVGTGSNQPQHF

V gene: TRBV5-1
J gene: TRBJ1-1
D gene: .
CDR3 protein: CASSWAGANTEAFF